This TCR beta chain was captured by sequencing in a study of cytotoxic CD8 clonotypes in ibrutinib-treated CLL. Frozen-stored PBMCs produced roughly 2 micrograms of genomic DNA for TCR beta libraries. Clones were read by immunoSEQ multiplex PCR, and TCRdb kept only the in-frame ones, dropping some. Found here are some 140,000 clones, under 95% of them singletons; the top ten hold roughly 10%. The germline V gene encodes CDR1 SGHAT and CDR2 FQNNGV. CDR3 length equals 15 residues. Trimming took 1 base from V and 3 from J, leaving 13 bases between them. This specimen was PBMCs, taken after 12 months of ibrutinib treatment. The source is a human donor with chronic lymphocytic leukemia. This rearrangement joins TRBV11-2 to TRBJ2-7, with D possibly TRBD2 on 6 matching bases. The CDR3 DNA reads TGTGCCAGCAGCTTAGGTGAGGGAGGATACTACGAGCAGTACTTC. As protein: CASSLGEGGYYEQYF. Complete variable domain (other parts from reference TRBV11-2 and TRBJ2-7): EAGVAQSPRYKIIEKRQSVAFWCNPISGHATLYWYQQILGQGPKLLIQFQNNGVVDDSQLPKDRFSAERLKGVDSTLKIQPAKLEDSAVYLCASSLGEGGYYEQYFGPGTRLTVT.